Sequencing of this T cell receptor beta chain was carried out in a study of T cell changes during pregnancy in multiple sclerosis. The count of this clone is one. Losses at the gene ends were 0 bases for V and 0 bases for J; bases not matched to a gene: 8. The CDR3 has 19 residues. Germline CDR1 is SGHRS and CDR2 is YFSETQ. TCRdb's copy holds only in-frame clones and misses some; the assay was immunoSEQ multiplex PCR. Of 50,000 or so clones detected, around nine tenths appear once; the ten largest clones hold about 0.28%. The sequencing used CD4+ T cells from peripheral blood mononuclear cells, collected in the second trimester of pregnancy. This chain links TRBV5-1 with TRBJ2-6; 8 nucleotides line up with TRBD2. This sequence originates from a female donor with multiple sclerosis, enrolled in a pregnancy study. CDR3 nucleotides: TGCGCCAGCAGCTTGGCCGGGGGGGGCCCCAGCTCTGGGGCCAACGTCCTGACTTTC. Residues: CASSLAGGGPSSGANVLTF. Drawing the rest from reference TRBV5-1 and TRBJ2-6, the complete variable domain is KAGVTQTPRYLIKTRGQQVTLSCSPISGHRSVSWYQQTPGQGLQFLFEYFSETQRNKGNFPGRFSGRQFSNSRSEMNVSTLELGDSALYLCASSLAGGGPSSGANVLTFGAGSRLTVL.